This T cell receptor beta chain was sequenced during a study of blood T cell repertoires in COVID-19. The V segment lost 3 bases and the J segment 0 bases; nucleotides outside the gene matches: 14. Germline-derived CDR1 and CDR2 are SGHTA and FQGNSA. The CDR3 contains 18 residues. The method was immunoSEQ multiplex PCR; TCRdb's version includes in-frame clones alone and lacks a portion of them. The sample has more than 300,000 clones, roughly nine tenths seen once; the top ten hold about 0.78%. This chain joins TRBV7-2 and TRBJ2-7; 7 bases fit TRBD1. The specimen sequenced was PBMCs or T cells enriched from blood (not recorded which). This receptor was obtained from a middle-aged woman who had been exposed to COVID-19. This chain's CDR3 is CASSFPPKTGHPSYEQYF. CDR3 nucleotide sequence: TGTGCCAGCAGCTTCCCCCCCAAGACAGGGCACCCCTCCTACGAGCAGTACTTC.